This T cell receptor (beta chain) is from a study of blood T cell repertoires in COVID-19. The wider study: Acute and convalescent COVID-19 specimens originated in the United States, Italy and Spain. The cDNA or gDNA used as material had been derived from T cells, B-cell-depleted T cells, or PBMCs.

As originally analysed: Nucleated cell number was recorded as an estimate derived from reference gene primer amplification. Repertoires were generated with immunoSEQ multiplex PCR, while TCRdb's copy carries only in-frame clones and drops some. The V and J calls and the clone size are those of that table, but D and trimming were determined from the DNA. The top ten hold 4.5% to 5% of the sample, which has 200,000 or so clones, roughly four fifths seen once. Germline lookup yields CDR1 ENHRY and CDR2 SYGVKD. CDR3 size: 14 residues. V dropped 8 bases and J dropped 2 bases, with 15 bases sitting between them.

Sequencing was performed on PBMCs or T cells enriched from blood (not recorded which). The genes are TRBV10-3 and TRBJ1-1; possible D gene TRBD1, 5 bases. This TCR derives from a woman aged 45-65 years who had been exposed to COVID-19. The DNA for the CDR3 is TGTGCCATCGGTAACGGGGGACGTAACACTGAAGCTTTCTTT. It specifies CAIGNGGRNTEAFF.